The 16 T cell receptor beta chains below come from one sample, sequenced in a study of blood T cell repertoires in COVID-19. Sequencing was performed with immunoSEQ multiplex PCR; in TCRdb, only in-frame clones are kept and a portion is missing. The table shows fewer than 250,000 clones, with under 90% occurring only once. Sequenced sample: PBMCs or T cells enriched from blood (not recorded which). All receptors come from a woman aged 45-59 years who had been exposed to COVID-19.

This chain links TRBV14 with TRBJ2-1; 9 bases match TRBD2. CDR1 and CDR2 (germline): SGHDN, FVKESK. The CDR3 is 14 amino acids. The V gene end was trimmed by 5 bases and the J gene end by 7 bases; junction bases not matched to a gene: 6. For the CDR3, the DNA is TGTGCCAGCAGCGATGGGACTAGCCGGAATGAGCAGTTCTTC. This codes for CASSDGTSRNEQFF.

The chain is built from TRBV6-4 and TRBJ2-3, with D tentatively TRBD1 (5 bases). Per the germline V gene, CDR1 is MRHNA and CDR2 is SNTAGT. The CDR3 has 14 amino acids. V was clipped by 4 bases and J by 4 bases, with 12 bases between them. Here the CDR3 reads CASSGQPTSDTQYF. CDR3 coding DNA: TGTGCCAGCAGTGGACAGCCTACGTCAGATACGCAGTATTTT.

The gene calls are TRBV7-3 and TRBJ2-5; D remains unclear. Trimming removed 1 base from V and 1 base from J, with 7 bases in between. Germline V gene data show CDR1 as SGHTA and CDR2 as FQGTGA. This CDR3 comprises 14 residues. DNA for the CDR3: TGTGCCAGCAGCTTAAGCGGCCTCCAAGAGACCCAGTACTTC. Protein sequence: CASSLSGLQETQYF.

This clone was counted once. The rearrangement uses TRBV19 and TRBJ1-1; D is unresolved. The V gene lost 0 bases and the J gene lost 6 bases, with 11 bases spanning the gap. The CDR3 sequence is 14 residues long. CDR1 and CDR2 from the germline V gene are LNHDA and SQIVND (reference sequence). The CDR3 DNA reads as TGTGCCAGTAGTATAGATCTATTCGGTCCTGAAGCTTTCTTT. Residues: CASSIDLFGPEAFF.

The J gene is TRBJ2-7, the V gene TRBV5-5; 9 bases are a match to TRBD1. The ends lost 5 bases at V and 1 base at J; junction bases unmatched: 7. The CDR3 runs to 15 residues. In germline, CDR1 is SGHKS, CDR2 YYEKEE (reference sequence). DNA of the CDR3: TGTGCCAGCAGAACAGACAGGGGGTGGTCCTACGAGCAGTACTTC. Amino acid sequence: CASRTDRGWSYEQYF.

The CDR3 spells CASSLGGGSGNTIYF. The CDR3 DNA is TGCGCCAGCAGCTTGGGAGGGGGTTCTGGAAACACCATATATTTT. The genes are TRBV5-1 and TRBJ1-3, with D possibly matching TRBD1 (6 bases). Trimming removed 0 bases from V and 1 base from J, with 8 bases in between. Germline CDR1 and CDR2: SGHRS and YFSETQ. The CDR3 runs 15 residues.

The V and J genes are TRBV3-1 (or the pseudogene TRBV3-2) and TRBJ2-1, with TRBD2 matching over 13 bases. This CDR3 region has 16 residues. Germline trimming cut 3 bases from V and 6 bases from J; bases unmatched to any gene: 5. Germline values: CDR1 LGHDT, CDR2 YNNKEL (reference sequence). The CDR3 sequence: CASSHVGLAGTNEQFF. CDR3 bases: TGTGCCAGCAGCCACGTGGGACTAGCGGGGACCAATGAGCAGTTCTTC.

The chain joins TRBV6-1 to TRBJ2-2; 11 bases are a match to TRBD2. This CDR3 comprises 16 residues. The germline gives CDR1 MNHNS, CDR2 SASEGT. Trimming cost V 1 base and J 8 bases; bases outside gene matches: 6. This CDR3 is CASSEGLAGGKGELFF. CDR3 DNA sequence: TGTGCCAGCAGTGAAGGTCTAGCGGGGGGTAAGGGGGAGCTGTTTTTT.

The sample holds many counts of this clone. The gene calls are TRBV5-1 and TRBJ2-1, with 12 bases aligning to TRBD2. The CDR3 length is 18 residues. J lost 1 base, V lost 1 base, and 6 bases had no gene match. The germline CDR1 and CDR2 sequences are SGHRS and YFSETQ. Here the CDR3 DNA reads TGCGCCAGCAGCTTGAAACTAGCGGGGGGCCTTTCCTACAATGAGCAGTTCTTC. Amino acid sequence: CASSLKLAGGLSYNEQFF.

The chain couples TRBV19 to TRBJ2-1; 10 nucleotides match TRBD2. Germline CDR1 is LNHDA and CDR2 is SQIVND (reference sequence). After removal of 1 base from V and 8 bases from J, the junction contained 8 bases not matched to a gene. There are 16 residues in the CDR3. The CDR3 loop is CASSIGLSGGLDEQFF. The CDR3 coding sequence is TGTGCCAGTAGTATAGGGCTTAGCGGGGGGCTCGATGAGCAGTTCTTC.

Only one count was recorded for this clone. The rearrangement links TRBV24-1 to TRBJ2-2; D not certain. The CDR3 covers 11 residues. Trimming pared 10 bases from V and 3 bases from J, leaving 5 bases between. Looked up from germline, CDR1 is KGHDR and CDR2 is SFDVKD. The CDR3 reads CATSDTGELFF. The CDR3 nucleotides read TGTGCCACTTCAGACACCGGGGAGCTGTTTTTT.

In its sample, this clone was seen once. This chain links TRBV5-4 with TRBJ1-1, with 7 bases that match TRBD1. Germline CDR1 and CDR2: SGHNT and YYREEE (reference sequence). J was trimmed by 1 base and V by 4 bases; bases with no gene match: 7. The CDR3 spans 15 residues. CDR3 sequence reads: CASSGPTGANTEAFF. The CDR3 DNA reads TGTGCCAGCAGCGGACCCACAGGGGCGAACACTGAAGCTTTCTTT.

J is TRBJ1-4 and V is TRBV12-3 or TRBV12-4; D remains ambiguous. The CDR3 runs to 12 residues. V was trimmed by 2 bases and J by 14 bases, leaving 12 bases between them. CDR3 sequence reads: CASSLYTGGLFF. The CDR3 region has the DNA TGTGCCAGCAGTTTATATACCGGCGGGCTGTTTTTT.

This clone was seen a single time. This CDR3 reads CARVEGGWTFF. Written as DNA, the CDR3 is TGTGCCAGAGTGGAGGGCGGTTGGACTTTCTTT. The rearrangement links TRBV2 to TRBJ1-1; D is uncertain. The CDR3 covers 11 residues. The germline V and J ends were trimmed by 9 bases and 12 bases, with 17 bases remaining between them. CDR1 and CDR2 (germline): SNHLY, FYNNEI.

The J gene is TRBJ1-1, the V gene TRBV30; D not resolved. CDR1 is GTSNPN and CDR2 is SVGIG in the germline V gene (reference sequence). The CDR3 spans 13 residues. The V end was cut by 0 bases, the J end by 3 bases, with 8 bases between. The CDR3 sequence: CAWSVWEDTEAFF. The CDR3 DNA reads TGTGCCTGGAGTGTGTGGGAGGACACTGAAGCTTTCTTT. Full variable domain (outside the CDR3, taken from reference TRBV30 and TRBJ1-1): SQTIHQWPATLVQPVGSPLSLECTVEGTSNPNLYWYRQAAGRGLQLLFYSVGIGQISSEVPQNLSASRPQDRQFILSSKKLLLSDSGFYLCAWSVWEDTEAFFGQGTRLTVV.

Details on this clone: At one end, the junction sequence differs from germline, possibly due to a read error. The rearrangement joins TRBV2 to TRBJ1-2; D is unclear. The CDR3 covers 10 residues. CDR1 and CDR2 (germline): SNHLY, FYNNEI. CDR3 DNA sequence: TGTGCCAGCAGTGACGCAGCGGTGTGTTTC. This sequence encodes CASSDAAVCF. Using reference TRBV2 and TRBJ1-2 for the parts outside the CDR3, the full variable domain is EPEVTQTPSHQVTQMGQEVILRCVPISNHLYFYWYRQILGQKVEFLVSFYNNEISEKSEIFDDQFSVERPDGSNFTLKIRSTKLEDSAMYFCASSDAAVCFGSGTRLTVV.